This TCR beta chain was identified in a study of shared clonotypes between healthy human individuals. Study results and caveats: Enrolling few donors narrowed the genetic and exposure-history diversity that was represented.

After removal of 0 bases from V and 3 bases from J, the junction contained 4 bases not matched to a gene. CDR3 size: 16 residues. Per germline, CDR1 SNHLY and CDR2 FYNNEI. Note on this clone: Its antigen is as yet unknown.

Each replicate PCR on the sorted subsets used 200 to 250 ng DNA (around 30,000 T cell genomes). TCRdb keeps only in-frame clones here, not all; method: immunoSEQ multiplex PCR. The sample holds over 1.5 million clones; around 98% are singletons and the top ten take about 0.4%. The V and J genes are TRBV2 and TRBJ1-5, with TRBD1 identical over 8 bases. This sequence originates from a man aged 30-40 years in good health. Sequenced material: naive CD4+ T cells sorted from blood. Subset specified: CD45RA+ positively selected. CDR3 sequence: CASSEARDRFNQPQHF. Written as DNA, the CDR3 is TGTGCCAGCAGTGAAGCCCGGGACAGGTTCAATCAGCCCCAGCATTTT.